This record concerns one T cell receptor (beta chain) sequence. Its target is not known. Sample-barcoded 5' priming and a J-beta primer mix drove a second PCR of roughly 6 to 12 cycles. TCRdb fed the 5' RACE reads into MiXCR, producing one record per CDR3 protein. The sample has 1.5 million to 2 million distinct CDR3 sequences, 40% to 55% seen once. Samples each yielded at least 6 micrograms of total RNA. This entry belongs to a study of blood T cells in healthy people across ages. The V and J ends lost 4 bases and 5 bases, in that order; junction bases with no gene match: 13. This CDR3 comprises 16 residues. Germline loops: CDR1 SGHVS, CDR2 FQNEAQ. Overall study findings and caveats: Unknown CMV status may confound age-related changes in expanded clones. TCR beta diversity correlated strongly with naive T cell percentage. From one million sequenced T cells, diversity estimates were lower bounds.

This TCR came from a woman aged 40 to 49 in good health. J is TRBJ2-7 and V is TRBV7-8; 8 bases line up with TRBD1. Material: blood. CDR3 sequence reads: CASSSALGTGVNEQYF. The CDR3 DNA reads as TGTGCCAGCAGCTCCGCCCTAGGGACAGGAGTTAACGAGCAGTACTTC.